This entry lists 10 T cell receptor beta chains sequenced from one sample in a study of Tregs in tolerant kidney transplant recipients. Generated by immunoSEQ multiplex PCR, the TCRdb table keeps only in-frame clones and is missing some. The table has around 70,000 clones, around nine tenths seen once; the top ten hold approximately 11%. Sequencing was performed on CD8+ T cells from blood, taken before the transplant. The receptor source for this set is a human donor who received a combined kidney and bone marrow transplant.

J is TRBJ2-2 and V is TRBV7-6; D may be TRBD2 (6 bases). The germline V gene encodes CDR1 SGHVS and CDR2 FNYEAQ. The CDR3 covers 17 residues. The germline V and J ends were trimmed by 5 bases and 3 bases, with 19 bases remaining between them. The CDR3 loop is CASSPPVGGRDTGELFF. DNA of the CDR3: TGTGCCAGCAGCCCCCCGGTGGGGGGAAGAGACACCGGGGAGCTGTTTTTT.

The CDR3 region is CASSGELLAGGIYEQFF. The DNA of the CDR3 is TGTGCCAGCAGTGGAGAACTACTAGCGGGAGGGATATATGAGCAGTTCTTC. V usage is TRBV6-1 and J usage is TRBJ2-1; 13 bases agree with TRBD2. V lost 4 bases to trimming and J lost 8 bases; unmatched junction nucleotides: 11. CDR1 and CDR2 from the germline V gene are MNHNS and SASEGT. The CDR3 is 17 amino acids.

The chain carries TRBV4-1 and TRBJ2-7; the match to TRBD2 covers 10 bases. This CDR3 region has 15 residues. Germline CDR1 is MGHRA and CDR2 is YSYEKL. Trimming took 6 bases from V and 3 from J; bases not matched to a gene: 8. CDR3 in DNA: TGCGCCAGCAGTCTAGCGGGAGCTGGGTTCTACGAGCAGTACTTC. It is translated as CASSLAGAGFYEQYF.

This chain uses TRBV7-8 with TRBJ2-5; 11 bases agree with TRBD1. This CDR3 contains 18 residues. Trimming at V came to 5 bases and at J to 4 bases, leaving 15 bases not matched to a gene. Germline V lookup: CDR1 SGHVS, CDR2 FQNEAQ. CDR3 sequence: CASSGRYRDRGDGETQYF. The CDR3 DNA reads TGTGCCAGCAGCGGACGGTACCGGGACAGGGGGGACGGAGAGACCCAGTACTTC.

The chain employs TRBV4-3 and TRBJ1-2; D may be TRBD1 (6 bases). Deletions cut 0 bases from V and 8 bases from J, with 19 bases between. The CDR3 extends over 16 amino acids. Per germline, CDR1 LGHNA and CDR2 YSLEER. In DNA form, the CDR3 reads TGCGCCAGCAGCCAAGATAAACGCGCAGGGGTTGAAGGCTACACCTTC. Translating gives CASSQDKRAGVEGYTF.

The chain joins TRBV7-3 to TRBJ2-2; 7 bases are shared with TRBD1. Trimming cost V 5 bases and J 1 base; bases outside gene matches: 10. The germline V gene has CDR1 SGHTA and CDR2 FQGTGA. The CDR3 contains 17 residues. CDR3 amino acids: CASSPHLQGLNTGELFF. The CDR3 nucleotides read TGTGCCAGCAGCCCCCACCTACAGGGGTTGAACACCGGGGAGCTGTTTTTT.

The chain is built from TRBV28 and TRBJ1-3; D might be TRBD1 (5 bases). V lost 8 bases to trimming and J lost 4 bases, with 24 bases between them. Germline values: CDR1 MDHEN, CDR2 SYDVKM. This CDR3 comprises 17 residues. As DNA, the CDR3 is TGTGCCAGCTCATTCTGGAGGGGCGAAATCAACGGAAACACCATATATTTT. It yields the protein CASSFWRGEINGNTIYF.

The rearrangement links TRBV5-4 to TRBJ1-2; D call uncertain. This CDR3 is 15 amino acids long. Trimming took off 3 bases at V and 5 bases at J, with 17 bases between the two ends. The germline V gene has CDR1 SGHNT and CDR2 YYREEE (reference sequence). The CDR3 bases are TGTGCCAGCAGCTCTCCCGAAACCTACTTTTATGGCTACACCTTC. Its translation is CASSSPETYFYGYTF. The full variable domain, in which reference TRBV5-4 and TRBJ1-2 provide the parts outside the CDR3, is ETGVTQSPTHLIKTRGQQVTLRCSSQSGHNTVSWYQQALGQGPQFIFQYYREEENGRGNFPPRFSGLQFPNYSSELNVNALELDDSALYLCASSSPETYFYGYTFGSGTRLTVV.

A few counts support this clone. The chain is built from TRBV6-5 and TRBJ2-7; D remains unclear. Trimming shortened V by 6 bases and J by 0 bases, and 3 bases separated the two germline ends. Per the germline V gene, CDR1 is MNHEY and CDR2 is SVGAGI. This CDR3 is built from 11 residues. The CDR3 is CASSNSYEQYF. The CDR3 DNA reads TGTGCCAGCAGCAACTCCTACGAGCAGTACTTC.

The CDR3 sequence is CASSAPTPGGSQPQHF. In nucleotides, the CDR3 is TGTGCCAGCAGTGCTCCCACTCCCGGGGGGTCACAGCCCCAGCATTTT. V usage is TRBV6-1 and J usage is TRBJ1-5; TRBD1 is a possible D gene (5 bases). V was trimmed by 4 bases and J by 7 bases, leaving 20 bases between them. This CDR3 spans 16 amino acids. The germline V gene encodes CDR1 MNHNS and CDR2 SASEGT.